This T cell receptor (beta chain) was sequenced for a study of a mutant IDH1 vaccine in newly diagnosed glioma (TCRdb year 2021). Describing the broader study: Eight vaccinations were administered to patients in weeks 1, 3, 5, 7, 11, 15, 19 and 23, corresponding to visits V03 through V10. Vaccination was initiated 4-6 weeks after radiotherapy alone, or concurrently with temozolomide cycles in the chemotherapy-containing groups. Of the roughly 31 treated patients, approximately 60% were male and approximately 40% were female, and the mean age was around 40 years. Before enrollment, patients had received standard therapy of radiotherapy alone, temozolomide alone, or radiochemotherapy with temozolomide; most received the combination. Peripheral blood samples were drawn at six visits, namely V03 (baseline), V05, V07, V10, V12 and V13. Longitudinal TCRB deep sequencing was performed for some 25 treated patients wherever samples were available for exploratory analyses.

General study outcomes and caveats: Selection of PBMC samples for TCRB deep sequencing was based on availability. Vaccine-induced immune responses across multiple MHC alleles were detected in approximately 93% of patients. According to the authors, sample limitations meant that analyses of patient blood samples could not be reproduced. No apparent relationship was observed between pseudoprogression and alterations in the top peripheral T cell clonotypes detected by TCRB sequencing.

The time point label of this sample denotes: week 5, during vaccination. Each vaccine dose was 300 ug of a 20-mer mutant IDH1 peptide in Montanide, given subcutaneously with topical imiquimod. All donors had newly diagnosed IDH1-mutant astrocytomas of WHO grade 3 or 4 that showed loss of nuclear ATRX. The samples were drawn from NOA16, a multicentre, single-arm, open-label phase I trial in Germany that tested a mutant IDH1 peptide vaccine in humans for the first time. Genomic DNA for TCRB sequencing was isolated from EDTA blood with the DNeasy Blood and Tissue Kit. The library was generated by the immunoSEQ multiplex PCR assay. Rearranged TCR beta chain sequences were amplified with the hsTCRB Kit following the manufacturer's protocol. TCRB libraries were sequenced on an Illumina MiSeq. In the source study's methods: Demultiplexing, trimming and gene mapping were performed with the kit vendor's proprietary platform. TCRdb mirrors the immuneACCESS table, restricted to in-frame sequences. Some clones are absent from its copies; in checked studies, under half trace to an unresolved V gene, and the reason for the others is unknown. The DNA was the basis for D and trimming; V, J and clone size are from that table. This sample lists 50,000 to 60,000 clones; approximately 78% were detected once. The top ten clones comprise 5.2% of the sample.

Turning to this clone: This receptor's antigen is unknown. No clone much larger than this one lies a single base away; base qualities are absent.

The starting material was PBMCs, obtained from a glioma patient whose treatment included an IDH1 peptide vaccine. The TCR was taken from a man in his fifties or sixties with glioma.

The CDR3 protein is CASSGGGGYEQYF. The sequenced DNA is TGTGCCAGCTCCGGGGGCGGTGGATACGAGCAGTACTTC. The chain is made from TRBV9 and TRBJ2-7, with the D call tentatively TRBD1 or TRBD2, each fitting 6 bases. The CDR3, from cysteine to phenylalanine, totals 13 residues. The kept DNA is CDR3 alone, 39 bases in frame from the first base. Reading the germline V gene gives CDR1 SGDLS and CDR2 YYNGEE. V gives up 7 bases and J gives up 4 bases, and the segment between their germline ends measures 15 bases.